This entry lists 6 T cell receptor beta chains sequenced from one sample in a study of shared clonotypes between healthy human individuals. TCRdb's table, derived via immunoSEQ multiplex PCR, lists solely in-frame clones and lacks some. The top ten clones hold around 1.6% of a sample with roughly 700,000 clones, approximately 79% of them seen once. Sequenced input: memory CD4+ T cells sorted from blood. Subset noted: CD45RA-negative fraction. The receptors originated from a young woman in good health.

There are a few counts of this clone. CDR3 sequence: CASSGHRQGPPPYGYTF. CDR3 coding DNA: TGTGCCAGCAGTGGCCACCGACAGGGGCCTCCCCCCTATGGCTACACCTTC. This chain links TRBV6-1 with TRBJ1-2; 8 nucleotides agree with TRBD1. Germline CDR1 and CDR2: MNHNS and SASEGT. V shed 4 bases, J shed 4 bases, and the junction held 14 bases outside the gene matches. The CDR3 is 17 amino acids.

The genes are TRBV7-2 and TRBJ1-5; D unclear. Germline V CDR1 and CDR2: SGHTA, FQGNSA. Deletions cut 1 base from V and 7 bases from J, with 11 bases between. The CDR3 spans 14 residues. The CDR3 loop reads CASSLVGIGQPQHF. The CDR3, as DNA: TGTGCCAGCAGCTTAGTGGGGATAGGACAGCCCCAGCATTTT.

This chain links TRBV11-2 with TRBJ2-1, with 11 bases aligning to TRBD2. V shed 0 bases, J shed 7 bases, and the junction held 2 bases outside the gene matches. CDR3 length equals 15 residues. Germline lookup yields CDR1 SGHAT and CDR2 FQNNGV. The CDR3 nucleotides are TGTGCCAGCAGCTTAGAGTCTAGCGGGAGGAATGAGCAGTTCTTC. Its translation is CASSLESSGRNEQFF.

For this clone: A clone one base away is much larger, so this may be a read error. V usage is TRBV11-2 and J usage is TRBJ2-5; TRBD2 agrees at 12 bases. The CDR3 extends over 15 amino acids. Germline CDR1 is SGHAT and CDR2 is FQNNGV. V gave up 5 bases and J gave up 5 bases; unmatched junction bases: 6. The CDR3 loop reads CASSLAGGPGETQYF. The DNA of the CDR3 is TGTGCCAGCAGCCTAGCGGGAGGGCCGGGGGAGACCCAGTACTTC.

V and J are TRBV27 and TRBJ2-1, with D maybe TRBD2 (6 bases). The V and J ends lost 2 bases and 7 bases respectively, with 24 bases between them. Germline lookup yields CDR1 MNHEY and CDR2 SMNVEV (reference sequence). This CDR3 has 18 residues. CDR3 amino acids: CASSLRGTYGSKGNEQFF. The CDR3 nucleotides are TGTGCCAGCAGTTTACGGGGGACTTACGGGAGCAAAGGTAATGAGCAGTTCTTC.

CDR3: CASSNGGQGAQEQFF. Written as DNA, the CDR3 is TGTGCCAGCAGTAATGGGGGACAGGGGGCGCAGGAGCAGTTCTTC. The rearrangement links TRBV5-4 to TRBJ2-1; TRBD1 agrees at 12 bases. This CDR3 is built from 15 residues. Trimming removed 5 bases from V and 10 bases from J; junction bases left unmatched: 10. CDR1 is SGHNT, CDR2 YYREEE, per germline (reference sequence).